Below, one T cell receptor (beta chain) is given with its context. The antigen remains unidentified. The data derive from a study of cytomegalovirus exposure and HLA in healthy donors. V shed 2 bases, J shed 1 base, and the junction held 0 bases outside the gene matches. Germline-derived CDR1 and CDR2 are KGHSH and LQKENI. The CDR3 has 14 residues. It was with 60 Vbeta and 13 Jbeta primers that the PCR ran. This table comes from immunoSEQ multiplex PCR, and its TCRdb copy is limited to in-frame clones, with some not included. The sample lists about 76,000 clones; roughly four fifths were seen once. Study observations and caveats: The authors enumerated some 170 TCR beta chains as linked to cytomegalovirus.

This sequence was found in a male donor in good health and CMV-seropositive. The sequenced sample consisted of PBMCs. V usage is TRBV18 and J usage is TRBJ2-7, with 9 positions matching TRBD1. CDR3 amino acids: CASSPDRGSYEQYF. CDR3 DNA sequence: TGTGCCAGCTCACCAGACAGGGGGTCCTACGAGCAGTACTTC.